This T cell receptor (beta chain) was identified in a study of T-cell memory formation after mild COVID-19. The wider study: The two donors had largely donor-specific TCR clusters. Findings of the study overall: CD4+ bias marked clones expanding day 15 to 37, unlike balanced contracting clones. Pre-infection memory showed some responding clones, and this suggested that cross-reactive memory joined.

About this clonotype itself: Its target is not known.

MiXCR was run by TCRdb on the 5' RACE reads, yielding one entry per CDR3 protein. The sample holds about 290,000 distinct CDR3 sequences, about 16% seen once. Germline V gene sequence: CDR1 SEHNR, CDR2 FQNEAQ (reference sequence). The CDR3 contains 15 residues. V was trimmed by 3 bases and J by 7 bases, leaving 16 bases between them. The sequenced sample consisted of PBMCs or a T cell subset sorted from them (not recorded which). The TCR sequence derives from a man aged 18-30 years who had mild COVID-19 (a few samples of this study predate the infection). Cell type and time point are not known. The V call is TRBV7-9, the J call TRBJ1-5, with D possibly matching TRBD1 (5 bases). DNA for the CDR3: TGTGCCAGCAGCTTCGGAAGACAGCCGGGGCAGCCCCAGCATTTT. Translating gives CASSFGRQPGQPQHF.